These 2 T cell receptor beta chains came from one sample sequenced in a study of PD-1 blockade in classical Hodgkin lymphoma. The patients all showed relapse after autologous stem cell transplantation, while their brentuximab vedotin exposure varied. This table comes from immunoSEQ multiplex PCR, and its TCRdb copy is limited to in-frame clones, with some not included. Found here are about 21,000 clones, over 65% of them singletons; the top ten hold approximately 24%. Sample: peripheral blood mononuclear cells (PBMCs), taken before the second cycle of nivolumab. The receptors shown here come from a human donor with classical Hodgkin lymphoma.

This clone occurred a few times. V is TRBV5-1 and J is TRBJ2-1; 14 nucleotides line up with TRBD2. CDR3 length equals 18 residues. Losses at the gene ends were 1 base for V and 7 bases for J; bases not matched to a gene: 10. Germline CDR1 reads SGHRS; CDR2 reads YFSETQ. This CDR3 is CASSLPTGTSGSGNEQFF. CDR3 coding DNA: TGCGCCAGCAGCTTGCCCACCGGGACTAGCGGGAGTGGGAATGAGCAGTTCTTC.

The V and J genes are TRBV7-8 and TRBJ2-7; D perhaps matches TRBD1 (5 bases). Germline values: CDR1 SGHVS, CDR2 FQNEAQ. The CDR3 has 20 residues. Trimming stripped 5 bases from V and 8 bases from J, with 37 bases between. CDR3 coding DNA: TGTGCCAGCAGCCAGGGTTCCTTCGGTGGGCCCGAGACAGACCTAGGCAAGCAGTACTTC. Amino acid sequence: CASSQGSFGGPETDLGKQYF.